The 30 T cell receptor beta chains reported below all come from one sample, sequenced in a study of T-cell memory formation after mild COVID-19. TCRdb reprocessed the 5' RACE reads via MiXCR and lists one record per CDR3 protein. The table includes about 440,000 distinct CDR3 sequences, 15% to 20% detected once. Input material: PBMCs or a T cell subset sorted from them (not recorded which). These receptors originate from an adult woman who had mild COVID-19 (a few samples of this study predate the infection). Cell type and time point are not known.

The table lists this clonotype with a few counts. In nucleotides, the CDR3 is TGCGCCAGCAGCTCAACTATAACCCCGGGACAGGGCTACAATGAGCAGTTCTTC. This translates into CASSSTITPGQGYNEQFF. The genes are TRBV5-1 and TRBJ2-1, with TRBD1 matching over 9 bases. The V segment lost 3 bases and the J segment 3 bases; nucleotides outside the gene matches: 13. Per germline, CDR1 SGHRS and CDR2 YFSETQ. This CDR3 spans 18 amino acids. The full variable domain, rest sourced from reference TRBV5-1 and TRBJ2-1, is KAGVTQTPRYLIKTRGQQVTLSCSPISGHRSVSWYQQTPGQGLQFLFEYFSETQRNKGNFPGRFSGRQFSNSRSEMNVSTLELGDSALYLCASSSTITPGQGYNEQFFGPGTRLTVL.

This clonotype turned up a few times. CDR3 loop: CASSQEGTGTDTQYF. DNA of the CDR3: TGTGCCAGCAGCCAAGAAGGGACAGGGACAGATACGCAGTATTTT. This chain uses TRBV4-2 with TRBJ2-3, with TRBD1 identical over 9 bases. V gave up 0 bases and J gave up 3 bases; unmatched junction bases: 1. Per the germline V gene, CDR1 is LGHNA and CDR2 is YNFKEQ. The CDR3 sequence is 15 residues long.

This clonotype has just a few counts. The chain couples TRBV7-9 to TRBJ1-4, with TRBD1 as a possible D gene (6 bases). Trimming took off 4 bases at V and 8 bases at J, with 17 bases between the two ends. Germline CDR1 reads SEHNR; CDR2 reads FQNEAQ (reference sequence). The CDR3 is 15 amino acids. CDR3: CASSSGQLYREKLFF. CDR3 bases: TGTGCCAGCAGCTCCGGACAGCTTTATCGCGAAAAACTGTTTTTT.

The chain couples TRBV7-2 to TRBJ2-4; no clear D gene. Germline lookup yields CDR1 SGHTA and CDR2 FQGNSA. The V end lost 5 bases, the J end lost 13 bases, and 12 bases lay between the germline ends. This CDR3 contains 11 residues. The CDR3 nucleotides are TGTGCCAGCAGCACCTTAGGGCCCCAGTACTTC. Translated, it gives CASSTLGPQYF.

This clonotype was seen at least ten times. The gene calls are TRBV7-3 and TRBJ2-2, with TRBD2 matching 8 bases. This CDR3 region has 15 residues. Per germline, CDR1 SGHTA and CDR2 FQGTGA. With V trimmed by 0 bases and J by 3 bases, 0 bases remained unmatched. Here the CDR3 DNA reads TGTGCCAGCAGCTTAACCGGGGGGGACACCGGGGAGCTGTTTTTT. This codes for CASSLTGGDTGELFF.

At least ten counts were recorded for this clonotype. The V gene is TRBV7-3, the J gene TRBJ1-1; maybe TRBD1 (6 bases). Germline values: CDR1 SGHTA, CDR2 FQGTGA. V dropped 1 base and J dropped 4 bases, with 10 bases sitting between them. CDR3 length: 14 amino acids. This CDR3 is CASSLIGGGTEAFF. CDR3 nucleotides: TGTGCCAGCAGCTTAATAGGGGGGGGCACTGAAGCTTTCTTT.

In its sample, this clonotype was seen a few times. J is TRBJ2-2 and V is TRBV12-3 or TRBV12-4; D gene uncertain. The CDR3 covers 15 residues. Between the trimmed V and J ends, which lost 2 bases and 0 bases, there was a span of 7 bases. DNA for the CDR3: TGTGCCAGCAGTTTAAGAAGTTCGAACACCGGGGAGCTGTTTTTT. It translates to CASSLRSSNTGELFF.

The sample holds a few counts of this clonotype. This rearrangement joins TRBV6-1 to TRBJ2-1; the D gene could be TRBD1 or TRBD2 (10 bases each). With 6 bases removed from V and 1 base from J, the gap between germline ends came to 37 bases. This CDR3 region has 23 residues. In germline, CDR1 is MNHNS, CDR2 SASEGT. Here the CDR3 reads CASSYGQGGLGRDSGGSYNEQFF. The CDR3 DNA reads TGTGCCAGCAGCTACGGACAGGGGGGCTTGGGACGCGATAGCGGGGGGTCCTACAATGAGCAGTTCTTC.

J is TRBJ2-7 and V is TRBV11-1; 8 positions agree with TRBD2. Germline CDR1 and CDR2: SGHAT and FQDESV (reference sequence). The length of the CDR3 is 13 residues. Trimming cost V 5 bases and J 7 bases; bases outside gene matches: 7. The CDR3, as DNA: TGTGCCAGCAGCCACCGACTAGCGAGGGAGCAGTACTTC. It encodes CASSHRLAREQYF.

V and J are TRBV4-1 and TRBJ2-2; 9 nucleotides line up with TRBD1. This CDR3 contains 14 residues. The V gene end was trimmed by 4 bases and the J gene end by 9 bases; junction bases not matched to a gene: 6. Germline CDR1 MGHRA, CDR2 YSYEKL. The DNA for the CDR3 is TGCGCCAGCAGCCTGGACAGGGGAGCTTGGGAGCTGTTTTTT. Its protein product is CASSLDRGAWELFF.

This chain joins TRBV12-3 or TRBV12-4 and TRBJ1-2; 11 bases agree with TRBD1. This CDR3 is 16 amino acids long. V was clipped by 6 bases and J by 2 bases; unmatched bases: 8. The chain's CDR3 is CASSLTRTGGNYGYTF. CDR3 nucleotide sequence: TGTGCCAGCAGCCTAACTAGGACAGGGGGCAACTATGGCTACACCTTC.

In this sample, this clonotype turned up a few times. This chain links TRBV5-1 with TRBJ2-7, with D tentatively TRBD2 (7 bases). The CDR3 is 15 residues long. V lost 2 bases, J lost 3 bases, and 15 bases lay in between. Germline CDR1 and CDR2: SGHRS and YFSETQ. CDR3 sequence (DNA): TGCGCCAGCAGCTTCGGGGGGCCACGAAGCTACGAGCAGTACTTC. Its translation: CASSFGGPRSYEQYF.

In its sample, this clonotype was seen a few times. This chain joins TRBV12-3 or TRBV12-4 and TRBJ1-3; unclear D gene. CDR3 size: 11 residues. The V end was cut by 4 bases, the J end by 8 bases, with 6 bases between. CDR3 DNA: TGTGCCAGCAGTTCTTCAGACACCATATATTTT. Translating it yields CASSSSDTIYF.

This clonotype was counted ten times or more. The V gene is TRBV4-1, the J gene TRBJ1-1; no definite D call. The CDR3 extends over 14 amino acids. From germline, CDR1 is MGHRA and CDR2 YSYEKL. The germline V and J ends were trimmed by 0 bases and 0 bases, with 5 bases remaining between them. The CDR3 DNA sequence: TGCGCCAGCAGCCAAGAAGGCTTGAACACTGAAGCTTTCTTT. Its protein product is CASSQEGLNTEAFF.

This clonotype was picked up many times. V and J are TRBV6-2 or TRBV6-3 and TRBJ2-1; D possibly corresponds to TRBD2 (5 bases). The V and J ends lost 0 bases and 6 bases respectively, with 15 bases between them. Germline CDR1 reads MNHEY; CDR2 reads SVGEGT. The length of the CDR3 is 16 residues. The CDR3 protein is CASSYSDYYQSNEQFF. CDR3 sequence (DNA): TGTGCCAGCAGTTACTCTGACTACTATCAGTCCAATGAGCAGTTCTTC.

The rearrangement uses TRBV5-1 and TRBJ1-1; D perhaps matches TRBD1 (6 bases). This CDR3 is built from 15 residues. With 4 bases removed from V and 4 bases from J, the gap between germline ends came to 17 bases. Per the germline V gene, CDR1 is SGHRS and CDR2 is YFSETQ. The CDR3 DNA reads as TGCGCCAGCAGCATTTCACAGGGTATCGGCACTGAAGCTTTCTTT. This codes for CASSISQGIGTEAFF.

The rearrangement uses TRBV29-1 and TRBJ2-7, with no clear D. This CDR3 has 12 residues. Germline CDR1 and CDR2: SQVTM and ANQGSEA. Between the trimmed V and J ends, which lost 4 bases and 6 bases, there was a span of 13 bases. CDR3 DNA sequence: TGCAGCGTTGCGGACCCACCTGGCGAGCAGTACTTC. Amino acid sequence: CSVADPPGEQYF.

This clonotype has more than one count but fewer than ten. The CDR3 nucleotides are TGTGCCAGCAGCCCCCTAGGAGGGGGACTAGCGGGACGAGCCTACGAGCAGTACTTC. Protein: CASSPLGGGLAGRAYEQYF. The chain is built from TRBV7-8 and TRBJ2-7; 13 bases line up with TRBD2. V shed 5 bases, J shed 2 bases, and the junction held 15 bases outside the gene matches. CDR1 and CDR2 from the germline V gene are SGHVS and FQNEAQ. This CDR3 contains 19 residues.

The J gene is TRBJ2-5, the V gene TRBV20-1, with 7 bases aligning to TRBD1. Germline V gene lookup returns CDR1 DFQATT and CDR2 SNEGSKA (reference sequence). The CDR3 length is 13 residues. The trim removed 5 bases at V and 3 bases at J, leaving 6 bases unmatched. The CDR3 DNA follows: TGCAGTGCTTCGCGGACAGGAAAAGAGACCCAGTACTTC. The encoded protein is CSASRTGKETQYF.

This clonotype was counted at least ten times. The chain uses TRBV5-1 and TRBJ2-1; no clear D. Germline V CDR1 and CDR2: SGHRS, YFSETQ. This CDR3 is built from 14 residues. Between the trimmed V and J ends, which lost 0 bases and 2 bases, there was a span of 6 bases. CDR3 amino acids: CASSLAETYNEQFF. The CDR3 region has the DNA TGCGCCAGCAGCTTGGCGGAGACCTACAATGAGCAGTTCTTC.

The chain employs TRBV24-1 and TRBJ1-3, with TRBD1 as a possible D gene (5 bases). Deletions cut 8 bases from V and 8 bases from J, with 36 bases between. This CDR3 is built from 20 residues. Germline V gene data show CDR1 as KGHDR and CDR2 as SFDVKD. CDR3 loop: CATTRPGRGSSTVHSDTIYF. For the CDR3, the DNA is TGTGCCACCACGAGACCGGGGAGGGGATCTTCAACCGTTCACTCCGACACCATATATTTT.

Turning to this clonotype: The junction departs from the called germline gene at one end, perhaps through a read error. The chain is built from TRBV4-2 and TRBJ2-5, with 8 positions matching TRBD2. The CDR3 runs 16 residues. In germline, CDR1 is LGHNA, CDR2 YNFKEQ. This CDR3 reads CARSQAVGGAGETQYF. The DNA for the CDR3 is TGTGCCAGAAGCCAAGCAGTCGGGGGGGCCGGGGAGACCCAGTACTTC.

V usage is TRBV5-1 and J usage is TRBJ2-7, with TRBD1 matching 7 bases. The V and J ends lost 1 base and 4 bases, in that order; junction bases with no gene match: 11. The germline CDR1 and CDR2 sequences are SGHRS and YFSETQ. The CDR3 consists of 16 residues. CDR3 nucleotides: TGCGCCAGCAGCTTGACCCCGGGACAGCTCGAATACGAGCAGTACTTC. Its translation: CASSLTPGQLEYEQYF.

The CDR3 loop is CASRILQGWGYTF. For the CDR3, the DNA is TGTGCCAGCAGGATCCTACAGGGTTGGGGCTACACCTTC. The chain carries TRBV6-6 and TRBJ1-2; D is possibly TRBD1 (6 bases). Trimming stripped 6 bases from V and 8 bases from J, with 16 bases between. Germline CDR1 reads MNHNY; CDR2 reads SVGAGI (reference sequence). This CDR3 is 13 amino acids long.

This clonotype was seen many times. The rearrangement links TRBV30 to TRBJ1-2, with 7 bases lining up with TRBD1. This CDR3 spans 15 amino acids. Trimming took 0 bases from V and 5 from J; bases not matched to a gene: 9. Per germline, CDR1 GTSNPN and CDR2 SVGIG (reference sequence). The CDR3 protein is CAWSVLVGGTYGYTF. DNA of the CDR3: TGTGCCTGGAGTGTACTCGTAGGGGGCACATATGGCTACACCTTC. Complete variable domain (other parts from reference TRBV30 and TRBJ1-2): SQTIHQWPATLVQPVGSPLSLECTVEGTSNPNLYWYRQAAGRGLQLLFYSVGIGQISSEVPQNLSASRPQDRQFILSSKKLLLSDSGFYLCAWSVLVGGTYGYTFGSGTRLTVV.

This clonotype was seen more than once but under ten times. V is TRBV7-9 and J is TRBJ1-1; D is perhaps TRBD1 (5 bases). This CDR3 has 14 amino acids. V was shortened by 8 bases and J by 1 base, with 14 bases between the two germline ends. Germline CDR1 and CDR2: SEHNR and FQNEAQ (reference sequence). This CDR3 is CASGQGHRNTEAFF. DNA of the CDR3: TGTGCCAGCGGCCAAGGACATCGGAACACTGAAGCTTTCTTT.

This clonotype was seen more than once but under ten times. The chain recombines TRBV7-9 with TRBJ1-1; D not certain. V gave up 1 base and J gave up 6 bases, with 9 bases separating them. Germline lookup yields CDR1 SEHNR and CDR2 FQNEAQ (reference sequence). The CDR3 covers 13 residues. CDR3 sequence reads: CASSLDNHPEAFF. The CDR3 DNA sequence: TGTGCCAGCAGCTTAGACAACCACCCTGAAGCTTTCTTT.

This clonotype was detected only a few times. The DNA of the CDR3 is TGCGCCAGCAGCCAAGAGACAACCTACGAGCAGTACTTC. It is translated as CASSQETTYEQYF. This chain uses TRBV4-1 with TRBJ2-7, with D unclear. Germline CDR1 MGHRA, CDR2 YSYEKL. This CDR3 spans 13 amino acids. The germline V and J ends were trimmed by 0 bases and 2 bases, with 5 bases remaining between them.

This chain joins TRBV9 and TRBJ2-5, with D perhaps TRBD1 or TRBD2 (6 bases each). The length of the CDR3 is 15 residues. CDR1 and CDR2 from the germline V gene are SGDLS and YYNGEE. Trimming stripped 4 bases from V and 5 bases from J, with 18 bases between. The DNA for the CDR3 is TGTGCCAGCAGCCCGCTTGGCGGAGGGGGGGAGACCCAGTACTTC. Translating it yields CASSPLGGGGETQYF.

This clonotype was detected only a few times. This rearrangement joins TRBV25-1 to TRBJ1-1, with a possible D match to TRBD1 (6 bases). V was clipped by 6 bases and J by 9 bases, with 11 bases between them. The germline V gene has CDR1 MGHDK and CDR2 SYGVNS. The CDR3 consists of 11 residues. CDR3 nucleotides: TGTGCCAGCAGCCAGGGGATGAAAGCTTTCTTT. Translation gives CASSQGMKAFF.